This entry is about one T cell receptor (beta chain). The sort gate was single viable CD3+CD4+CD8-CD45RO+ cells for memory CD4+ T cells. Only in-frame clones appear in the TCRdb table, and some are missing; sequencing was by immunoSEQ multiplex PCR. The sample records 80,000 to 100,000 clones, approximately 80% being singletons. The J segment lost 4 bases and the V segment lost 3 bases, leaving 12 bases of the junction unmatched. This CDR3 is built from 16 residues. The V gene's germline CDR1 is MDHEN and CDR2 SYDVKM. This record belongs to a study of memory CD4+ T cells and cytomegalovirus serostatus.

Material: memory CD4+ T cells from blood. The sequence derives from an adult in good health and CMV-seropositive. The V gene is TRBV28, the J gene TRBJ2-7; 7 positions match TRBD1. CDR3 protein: CASSLVVLDRRYEQYF. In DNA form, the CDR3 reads TGTGCCAGCAGTTTGGTTGTACTGGACAGGAGATACGAGCAGTACTTC.